What follows are 12 T cell receptor beta chains derived from one specimen sequenced in a study of OX40 agonist ivuxolimab in advanced cancers. Using immunoSEQ multiplex PCR, the repertoire was profiled, and TCRdb retains in-frame clones only, with some absent. The data hold roughly 86,000 clones, with 92% observed a single time. Here the sequenced sample was CD4+ or CD8+ T cells sorted from blood, taken in a trial of the OX40 agonist ivuxolimab. These receptors were collected from an adult with an advanced solid tumor such as melanoma, head and neck, liver or kidney cancer.

V usage is TRBV10-3 and J usage is TRBJ2-7; possibly TRBD2 for D (5 bases). Germline V lookup: CDR1 ENHRY, CDR2 SYGVKD. V lost 0 bases and J lost 2, with 14 bases in between. The CDR3 consists of 16 residues. The CDR3 sequence: CAISESGIEIPYEQYF. In DNA, the CDR3 is TGTGCCATCAGTGAGTCCGGGATTGAAATCCCCTACGAGCAGTACTTC.

The chain employs TRBV5-1 and TRBJ2-2; TRBD2 aligns across 7 bases. With 9 bases clipped from V and 3 bases from J, the junction kept 11 bases outside the gene matches. The CDR3 sequence is 15 residues long. Germline V gene sequence: CDR1 SGHRS, CDR2 YFSETQ. The CDR3 region has the DNA TGCGCCACCTGTCCGGGGACTACATACACCGGGGAGCTGTTTTTT. It codes for CATCPGTTYTGELFF.

This chain uses TRBV20-1 with TRBJ1-2, with TRBD1 as a possible D gene (5 bases). The CDR3 runs 11 residues. Germline CDR1 reads DFQATT; CDR2 reads SNEGSKA (reference sequence). Trimming cost V 3 bases and J 14 bases, with 16 bases left between them. CDR3 DNA sequence: TGCAGTGCTAGTAGGCTCCGAGAGGGGACCTTC. Encoded protein: CSASRLREGTF.

The rearrangement links TRBV5-1 to TRBJ1-2; D is perhaps TRBD1 (6 bases). Trimming stripped 0 bases from V and 6 bases from J, with 9 bases between. CDR3 length: 13 amino acids. Germline V gene lookup returns CDR1 SGHRS and CDR2 YFSETQ. The CDR3 coding sequence is TGCGCCAGCAGCTTGGACAGGGCGGATGGCTACACCTTC. It encodes CASSLDRADGYTF.

This clone was detected only once. The rearrangement joins TRBV7-2 to TRBJ1-6, with D maybe TRBD1 (5 bases). V lost 0 bases to trimming and J lost 9 bases, with 12 bases between them. The CDR3 is 15 amino acids. The germline CDR1 and CDR2 sequences are SGHTA and FQGNSA. For the CDR3, the DNA is TGTGCCAGCAGCTTAGCGGGAGGGGAGGTTTCACCCCTCCACTTT. Translating gives CASSLAGGEVSPLHF.

The chain combines TRBV7-2 with TRBJ1-2; 7 bases are shared with TRBD1. Germline V gene lookup returns CDR1 SGHTA and CDR2 FQGNSA. The CDR3 is made up of 16 amino acids. V lost 1 base to trimming and J lost 2 bases; unmatched junction nucleotides: 7. CDR3 sequence (DNA): TGTGCCAGCAGCTTAGATCACAGGGGATTAAACTATGGCTACACCTTC. As protein: CASSLDHRGLNYGYTF. The full variable domain, with the rest looked up from reference TRBV7-2 and TRBJ1-2, is GAGVSQSPSNKVTEKGKDVELRCDPISGHTALYWYRQSLGQGLEFLIYFQGNSAPDKSGLPSDRFSAERTGGSVSTLTIQRTQQEDSAVYLCASSLDHRGLNYGYTFGSGTRLTVV.

The chain links TRBV19 to TRBJ1-2; 7 bases map to TRBD1. There are 14 residues in the CDR3. With 6 bases clipped from V and 5 bases from J, the junction kept 9 bases outside the gene matches. Germline CDR1 LNHDA, CDR2 SQIVND (reference sequence). CDR3 bases: TGTGCCAGTAGCCCGTTCGGGACAGAATATGGCTACACCTTC. This encodes CASSPFGTEYGYTF.

V gene TRBV7-2 combines with J gene TRBJ1-2; tentative D call: TRBD1 (5 bases). Trimming removed 1 base from V and 3 bases from J, with 12 bases in between. CDR3 length equals 15 residues. Germline V lookup: CDR1 SGHTA, CDR2 FQGNSA. In nucleotides, the CDR3 is TGTGCCAGCAGCTTAGTCCAAGACAGCCACTATGGCTACACCTTC. Translated, it gives CASSLVQDSHYGYTF.

The chain has TRBV5-1 and TRBJ1-4; a possible D gene is TRBD1 (5 bases). The V end was cut by 4 bases, the J end by 8 bases, with 12 bases between. CDR1 and CDR2 (germline): SGHRS, YFSETQ. The CDR3 covers 13 residues. CDR3 region: CASSGGRAEKLFF. The CDR3 nucleotides are TGCGCCAGCAGCGGGGGTAGGGCCGAAAAACTGTTTTTT.

The chain is built from TRBV5-1 and TRBJ2-3; no clear D. The CDR3 spans 12 residues. Germline V gene data show CDR1 as SGHRS and CDR2 as YFSETQ. V was shortened by 5 bases and J by 8 bases, with 12 bases between the two germline ends. This CDR3 reads CASRNLVGTQYF. The CDR3 DNA reads TGCGCCAGCAGGAACCTGGTAGGTACGCAGTATTTT.

The chain recombines TRBV10-3 with TRBJ1-1, with D perhaps TRBD1 (6 bases). V shed 6 bases and J shed 4 bases, with 15 bases lying between them. The CDR3 has 14 residues. Per the germline V gene, CDR1 is ENHRY and CDR2 is SYGVKD. The CDR3 bases are TGTGCCATCAGACCAACAGGGATCCCCACTGAAGCTTTCTTT. This sequence encodes CAIRPTGIPTEAFF.

The CDR3 loop reads CAWTQWTGKISYEQYF. CDR3 bases: TGTGCCTGGACACAGTGGACAGGGAAAATCTCCTACGAGCAGTACTTC. The rearrangement uses TRBV30 and TRBJ2-7; 8 bases are shared with TRBD1. Germline trimming cut 4 bases from V and 0 bases from J; bases unmatched to any gene: 11. The CDR3 spans 16 residues. The germline V gene encodes CDR1 GTSNPN and CDR2 SVGIG (reference sequence).